This T cell receptor beta chain was recorded in a study of identical twins. Study findings and constraints: With abundant cord blood beta clonotypes, insertions were fewer; memory repertoires showed no such pattern. Cross-sectional statistical analysis, not tracking of the same donors, underpinned the conclusions.

Of note for this clonotype: Its antigen is undetermined.

There were only healthy Caucasians among the donors. V dropped 4 bases and J dropped 3 bases, with 10 bases sitting between them. CDR1 and CDR2 (germline): SQVTM, ANQGSEA. The CDR3 contains 13 residues. A universal primer site was added by template switching, and unique molecular identifiers were carried by the cDNA. TCRdb ran MiXCR on the 5' RACE reads and lists one entry per CDR3 protein. The table lists 100,000 to 110,000 distinct CDR3 sequences, 5.9% of them singletons. This sequence was found in a woman in her 50s in good health. The sequenced sample was memory T cells sorted from blood. The rearrangement joins TRBV29-1 to TRBJ1-5; D unclear. CDR3 in DNA: TGCAGCGTTGGGGAGCAGATCAATCAGCCCCAGCATTTT. It translates to CSVGEQINQPQHF.